The clone carrying this T cell receptor (beta chain) was picked up many times. Its antigen is as yet unknown. For repertoire sequencing, the TCR beta CDR3 regions were amplified from RNA transcripts. RT-PCR in the first round used HTBI primers; a second-round multiplex PCR followed. TCRdb ran MiXCR on the multiplex PCR reads and lists one entry per CDR3 protein. The sample contains about 370,000 distinct CDR3 sequences, about 18% of which appear only once. The junction had 6 bases not matched to a gene; V was cut back by 2 bases and J by 5 bases. This CDR3 has 16 residues. This record comes from a study of Graves' ophthalmopathy and Graves' hyperthyroidism. Regarding the study as a whole: For predicting ophthalmopathy progression, the model had roughly 70% sensitivity and under 85% specificity.

Sequenced sample: peripheral blood. The rearrangement joins TRBV12-3 or TRBV12-4 to TRBJ2-5, with 12 bases aligning to TRBD2. The receptor was isolated from a woman between 18 and 29 years old with Graves' ophthalmopathy. DNA for the CDR3: TGTGCCAGCAGTTTACCTAGGCTAGCGGGAGGGGAGACCCAGTACTTC. This gives the protein CASSLPRLAGGETQYF.